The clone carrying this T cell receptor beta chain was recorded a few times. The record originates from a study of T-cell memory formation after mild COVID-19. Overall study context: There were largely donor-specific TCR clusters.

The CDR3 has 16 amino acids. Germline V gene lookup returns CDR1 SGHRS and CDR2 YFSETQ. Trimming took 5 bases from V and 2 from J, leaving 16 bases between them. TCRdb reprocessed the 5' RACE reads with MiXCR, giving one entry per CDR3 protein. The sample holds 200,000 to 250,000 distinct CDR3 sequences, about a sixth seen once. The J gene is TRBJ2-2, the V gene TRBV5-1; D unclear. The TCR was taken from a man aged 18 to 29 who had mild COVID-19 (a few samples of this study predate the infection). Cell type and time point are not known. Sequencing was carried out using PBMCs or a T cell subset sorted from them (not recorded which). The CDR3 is CASSPIGQCNTGELFF. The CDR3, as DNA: TGCGCCAGCAGTCCAATTGGGCAGTGTAACACCGGGGAGCTGTTTTTT. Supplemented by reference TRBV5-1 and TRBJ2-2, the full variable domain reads KAGVTQTPRYLIKTRGQQVTLSCSPISGHRSVSWYQQTPGQGLQFLFEYFSETQRNKGNFPGRFSGRQFSNSRSEMNVSTLELGDSALYLCASSPIGQCNTGELFFGEGSRLTVL.